This entry describes one TCR beta chain. The method was immunoSEQ multiplex PCR; TCRdb's version includes in-frame clones alone and lacks a portion of them. The sample gives some 490,000 clones, approximately 83% of which show up once; 3.2% is in the top ten. The entry originates in a study of blood T cell repertoires in COVID-19. The clonotype comes from a human donor in a cohort sampled during active COVID-19. The source material was peripheral blood.

The CDR3 spells CAWSHPTGDAFF. CDR3 sequence (DNA): TGTGCCTGGAGCCACCCGACAGGGGACGCTTTCTTT. The rearrangement links TRBV30 to TRBJ1-1; 8 bases agree with TRBD1. Germline assignment: CDR1 GTSNPN and CDR2 SVGIG (reference sequence). J lost 11 bases, V lost 3 bases, and 8 bases had no gene match. The CDR3 is 12 residues long.